The 22 T cell receptor beta chains given below trace back to one sample, sequenced in a study of OX40 agonist ivuxolimab in advanced cancers. Produced via immunoSEQ multiplex PCR; TCRdb's table is partial and in-frame only. The table shows about 32,000 clones, with 84% occurring only once. Source: CD4+ or CD8+ T cells sorted from blood, taken in a trial of the OX40 agonist ivuxolimab. The receptors were gathered from an adult with an advanced solid tumor such as melanoma, head and neck, liver or kidney cancer.

The chain couples TRBV6-5 to TRBJ2-7; 7 bases map to TRBD2. Germline CDR1 MNHEY, CDR2 SVGAGI. This CDR3 comprises 15 residues. Unmatched junction bases numbered 5, after V lost 2 bases and J lost 1 base. The CDR3 here is CASSYMGGSSYEQYF. CDR3 DNA sequence: TGTGCCAGCAGTTACATGGGGGGGTCATCCTACGAGCAGTACTTC.

This chain joins TRBV27 and TRBJ1-2, with D tentatively TRBD1 (5 bases). The length of the CDR3 is 13 residues. Trimming stripped 3 bases from V and 8 bases from J, with 13 bases between. Germline V lookup: CDR1 MNHEY, CDR2 SMNVEV (reference sequence). The CDR3 region has the DNA TGTGCCAGCAGTTTTTCGACAGTAAGCGGCTACACCTTC. This encodes CASSFSTVSGYTF.

This clone came up once. V usage is TRBV6-6 and J usage is TRBJ2-3; 7 bases are a match to TRBD1. With V trimmed by 6 bases and J by 2 bases, 11 bases remained unmatched. The CDR3 totals 16 residues. Per germline, CDR1 MNHNY and CDR2 SVGAGI (reference sequence). The CDR3 nucleotides read TGTGCCAGCAGCAATCCCGGGACAGAGAACACAGATACGCAGTATTTT. It yields the protein CASSNPGTENTDTQYF.

The gene calls are TRBV16 and TRBJ2-2, with TRBD1 as a possible D gene (6 bases). This CDR3 spans 15 amino acids. V was trimmed by 8 bases and J by 5 bases, leaving 18 bases between them. Germline CDR1 KGHSY, CDR2 FQNENV. The CDR3 nucleotides read TGTGCCAGCGGCGCGACGGAAACAGGGACCGGGGAGCTGTTTTTT. Translation gives CASGATETGTGELFF.

This chain links TRBV27 with TRBJ2-7; the D gene is possibly TRBD1 (6 bases). The V gene's germline CDR1 is MNHEY and CDR2 SMNVEV (reference sequence). This CDR3 contains 14 residues. V dropped 5 bases and J dropped 1 base, with 12 bases sitting between them. CDR3 in amino acids: CASSPGQLSYEQYF. The CDR3 DNA follows: TGTGCCAGCAGTCCGGGACAACTATCCTACGAGCAGTACTTC.

CDR3 coding DNA: TGTGCCTGGAGTCCCGGGGTATCGGGCAATCAGCCCCAGCATTTT. Protein: CAWSPGVSGNQPQHF. The chain is built from TRBV30 and TRBJ1-5, with no clear D. The CDR3 contains 15 residues. Germline lookup yields CDR1 GTSNPN and CDR2 SVGIG (reference sequence). The V end lost 2 bases, the J end lost 2 bases, and 13 bases lay between the germline ends.

The rearrangement links TRBV7-9 to TRBJ2-7, with a tentative D call TRBD2 (6 bases). Between the trimmed V and J ends, which lost 5 bases and 5 bases, there was a span of 10 bases. The CDR3 runs to 12 residues. Per germline, CDR1 SEHNR and CDR2 FQNEAQ (reference sequence). CDR3 coding DNA: TGTGCCAGCAGCGCTGGACTAAACGAGCAGTACTTC. Residues: CASSAGLNEQYF.

The chain couples TRBV7-9 to TRBJ2-3; 7 bases agree with TRBD1. CDR3 length equals 17 residues. The germline gives CDR1 SEHNR, CDR2 FQNEAQ (reference sequence). Trimming cost V 6 bases and J 4 bases; bases outside gene matches: 16. DNA of the CDR3: TGTGCCAGCAGTCCCGGGACAGACCACCAACTCCCAGATACGCAGTATTTT. Protein: CASSPGTDHQLPDTQYF.

This chain connects TRBV6-5 to TRBJ2-7; 8 bases agree with TRBD2. Germline lookup yields CDR1 MNHEY and CDR2 SVGAGI. This CDR3 contains 14 residues. The trim removed 2 bases at V and 6 bases at J, leaving 6 bases unmatched. Written as DNA, the CDR3 is TGTGCCAGCAGTTACAGAGCGGGAGAGGTCGAGCAGTACTTC. Protein product: CASSYRAGEVEQYF.

The chain has TRBV28 and TRBJ2-7, with 8 bases matching TRBD1. Germline-derived CDR1 and CDR2 are MDHEN and SYDVKM. The CDR3 runs to 17 residues. Unmatched junction bases numbered 13, after V lost 3 bases and J lost 3 bases. In DNA, the CDR3 is TGTGCCAGCAGTTTCGTCGACAGGGGCAGAAGAGTCTACGAGCAGTACTTC. Its translation: CASSFVDRGRRVYEQYF.

The chain is built from TRBV7-2 and TRBJ1-1, with D perhaps matching TRBD1 (6 bases). CDR3 length equals 16 residues. Trimming removed 2 bases from V and 1 base from J, with 14 bases in between. Germline V gene lookup returns CDR1 SGHTA and CDR2 FQGNSA. The CDR3 loop reads CASSLYLGAENTEAFF. In DNA, the CDR3 is TGTGCCAGCAGCTTATATCTGGGGGCGGAGAACACTGAAGCTTTCTTT.

The gene calls are TRBV4-2 and TRBJ1-1; perhaps TRBD1 as D (5 bases). The CDR3 spans 13 residues. V gave up 2 bases and J gave up 8 bases, with 12 bases separating them. Germline assignment: CDR1 LGHNA and CDR2 YNFKEQ. The CDR3 protein is CASSQPRGMEAFF. CDR3 bases: TGTGCCAGCAGCCAACCGCGGGGGATGGAAGCTTTCTTT.

The V and J genes are TRBV6-1 and TRBJ2-7; weak D call: TRBD1 (6 bases). This CDR3 region has 12 residues. The V end was cut by 7 bases, the J end by 2 bases, with 9 bases between. CDR1 is MNHNS and CDR2 is SASEGT in the germline V gene. The CDR3 DNA reads TGTGCCAGCATTCGGACAGCCTACGAGCAGTACTTC. Its protein is CASIRTAYEQYF.

This chain connects TRBV19 to TRBJ2-5; D is perhaps TRBD1 (6 bases). Looked up from germline, CDR1 is LNHDA and CDR2 is SQIVND (reference sequence). V lost 3 bases, J lost 4 bases, and 12 bases lay in between. CDR3 size: 14 residues. Here the CDR3 reads CASSIGQPGETQYF. DNA for the CDR3: TGTGCCAGTAGTATTGGACAGCCGGGAGAGACCCAGTACTTC.

The chain recombines TRBV7-9 with TRBJ2-5; 7 nucleotides match TRBD1. The CDR3 loop spans 14 amino acids. Unmatched junction bases numbered 5, after V lost 2 bases and J lost 5 bases. CDR1 is SEHNR and CDR2 is FQNEAQ in the germline V gene (reference sequence). The CDR3 bases are TGTGCCAGCAGCTTAAGGGGGCGCGGGGAGACCCAGTACTTC. Translated: CASSLRGRGETQYF.

This chain links TRBV4-1 with TRBJ2-7, with 11 positions matching TRBD2. Unmatched junction bases numbered 10, after V lost 3 bases and J lost 3 bases. Germline lookup yields CDR1 MGHRA and CDR2 YSYEKL. The length of the CDR3 is 17 residues. The CDR3 sequence: CASSHGPASGRLYEQYF. CDR3 DNA: TGCGCCAGCAGCCATGGACCTGCTAGCGGGAGGCTCTACGAGCAGTACTTC.

The chain is built from TRBV30 and TRBJ2-5, with TRBD2 as a possible D gene (6 bases). The CDR3 has 18 residues. V lost 3 bases to trimming and J lost 1 base, with 24 bases between them. Germline V CDR1 and CDR2: GTSNPN, SVGIG (reference sequence). CDR3 region: CAWSESGDFWTPQETQYF. DNA for the CDR3: TGTGCCTGGAGCGAATCCGGGGACTTCTGGACCCCCCAAGAGACCCAGTACTTC.

The chain is built from TRBV14 and TRBJ1-1; D ambiguous. The CDR3 is 14 amino acids. CDR1 SGHDN and CDR2 FVKESK come from the germline V gene. V lost 2 bases to trimming and J lost 0 bases, with 7 bases between them. The CDR3 protein is CASSQRHLNTEAFF. In DNA, the CDR3 is TGTGCCAGCAGCCAACGACACTTGAACACTGAAGCTTTCTTT.

The V gene is TRBV4-2, the J gene TRBJ2-7; D may be TRBD1 or TRBD2 (7 bases each). The CDR3 is 14 residues long. V lost 4 bases to trimming and J lost 4 bases, with 14 bases between them. Germline loops: CDR1 LGHNA, CDR2 YNFKEQ. CDR3 in amino acids: CASSPGQGGYEQYF. As DNA, the CDR3 is TGTGCCAGCAGCCCCGGGCAGGGGGGGTACGAGCAGTACTTC.

V and J are TRBV28 and TRBJ2-5; D might be TRBD2 (7 bases). V was clipped by 4 bases and J by 6 bases, with 18 bases between them. CDR1 and CDR2 from the germline V gene are MDHEN and SYDVKM. The CDR3 contains 15 residues. In nucleotides, the CDR3 is TGTGCCAGCAGTTCACATCCCGGGGGGCGACAGACCCAGTACTTC. Translating gives CASSSHPGGRQTQYF.

In DNA, the CDR3 is TGCAGTGCCCCGGGTGGCTACACCTTC. Translation gives CSAPGGYTF. The V and J genes are TRBV20-1 and TRBJ1-2; D call uncertain. Trimming stripped 6 bases from V and 7 bases from J, with 6 bases between. The CDR3 runs to 9 residues. Germline V gene data show CDR1 as DFQATT and CDR2 as SNEGSKA (reference sequence).

The chain recombines TRBV30 with TRBJ2-2; no clear D. In germline, CDR1 is GTSNPN, CDR2 SVGIG (reference sequence). Trimming shortened V by 1 base and J by 7 bases, and 7 bases separated the two germline ends. This CDR3 spans 12 amino acids. DNA for the CDR3: TGTGCCTGGAGTGGTGGTATCGGGGAGCTGTTTTTT. Translating gives CAWSGGIGELFF. Together with reference TRBV30 and TRBJ2-2, the CDR3 gives the full variable domain: SQTIHQWPATLVQPVGSPLSLECTVEGTSNPNLYWYRQAAGRGLQLLFYSVGIGQISSEVPQNLSASRPQDRQFILSSKKLLLSDSGFYLCAWSGGIGELFFGEGSRLTVL.